This TCR beta chain was captured in a study of blood T cell repertoires in COVID-19. Only in-frame clones appear in the TCRdb table, and some are missing; sequencing was by immunoSEQ multiplex PCR. The table has 110,000 or so clones, just over 85% seen once; the top ten hold 2.4%. Trimming pared 5 bases from V and 2 bases from J, leaving 17 bases between. CDR1 is SGHNT, CDR2 YENEEA, per germline. The CDR3 extends over 16 amino acids. This rearrangement joins TRBV11-3 to TRBJ2-3, with D perhaps TRBD1 (7 bases). This clonotype was obtained from a human donor in a cohort sampled during active COVID-19. Sequencing was performed on peripheral blood. The CDR3 DNA reads TGTGCCAGCAGCCGAGGGGGGACAGCTCCCACAGATACGCAGTATTTT. Translation gives CASSRGGTAPTDTQYF.